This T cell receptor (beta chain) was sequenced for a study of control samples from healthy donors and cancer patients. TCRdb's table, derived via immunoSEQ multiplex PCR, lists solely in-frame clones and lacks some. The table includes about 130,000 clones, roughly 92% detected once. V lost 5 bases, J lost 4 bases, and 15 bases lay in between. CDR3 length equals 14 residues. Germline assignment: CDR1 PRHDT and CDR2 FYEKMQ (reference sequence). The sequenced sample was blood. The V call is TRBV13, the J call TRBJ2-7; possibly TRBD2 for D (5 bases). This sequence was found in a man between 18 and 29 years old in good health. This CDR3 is CASSPRSPGYEQYF. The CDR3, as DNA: TGTGCCAGCAGCCCGCGCTCACCGGGGTACGAGCAGTACTTC.